These 16 T cell receptor beta chains were all obtained from the same sample, sequenced in a study of cytomegalovirus exposure and HLA in healthy donors. In the PCR, 60 Vbeta and 13 Jbeta primers were used. Libraries were prepared by immunoSEQ multiplex PCR; TCRdb keeps only in-frame clonotypes and omits some of them. The sample consists of around 160,000 clones, 70% to 80% of them appearing once. The sample comprised PBMCs. Source of these receptors: a man aged 40-49 years in good health and CMV-seropositive.

The gene calls are TRBV7-2 and TRBJ2-7; the D gene is possibly TRBD2 (6 bases). V lost 5 bases, J lost 5 bases, and 13 bases lay in between. Germline values: CDR1 SGHTA, CDR2 FQGNSA. The CDR3 consists of 13 residues. The DNA of the CDR3 is TGTGCCAGCAGCCTCCGCGGGAAGGACGAGCAGTACTTC. Translation: CASSLRGKDEQYF.

The table lists this clone with a few counts. The chain uses TRBV2 and TRBJ1-5; maybe TRBD1 (5 bases). CDR1 is SNHLY, CDR2 FYNNEI, per germline. Trimming stripped 11 bases from V and 7 bases from J, with 18 bases between. The CDR3 consists of 13 residues. The chain's CDR3 is CASGWGVRQPQHF. CDR3 DNA: TGTGCCTCCGGCTGGGGGGTCAGACAGCCCCAGCATTTT. Combining the CDR3 with reference TRBV2 and TRBJ1-5 gives the whole variable domain EPEVTQTPSHQVTQMGQEVILRCVPISNHLYFYWYRQILGQKVEFLVSFYNNEISEKSEIFDDQFSVERPDGSNFTLKIRSTKLEDSAMYFCASGWGVRQPQHFGDGTRLSIL.

The chain couples TRBV19 to TRBJ1-1; D uncertain. Between the trimmed V and J ends, which lost 6 bases and 4 bases, there was a span of 15 bases. CDR1 LNHDA and CDR2 SQIVND come from the germline V gene (reference sequence). CDR3 length equals 14 residues. The CDR3 coding sequence is TGTGCCAGTAGCCCCCGGGGAGGTGCCACTGAAGCTTTCTTT. Translating gives CASSPRGGATEAFF.

The chain has TRBV25-1 and TRBJ2-7, with 10 bases aligning to TRBD1. The CDR3 has 16 residues. The germline CDR1 and CDR2 sequences are MGHDK and SYGVNS. V lost 4 bases to trimming and J lost 2 bases; unmatched junction nucleotides: 8. The CDR3 region has the DNA TGTGCCAGCAGTGGCTGGATAGGGACAGGGGCCTACGAGCAGTACTTC. It codes for CASSGWIGTGAYEQYF.

The table lists this clone with a few counts. This sequence joins TRBV5-1 and TRBJ2-4; 8 bases align to TRBD2. J lost 3 bases, V lost 1 base, and 9 bases had no gene match. Germline CDR1 SGHRS, CDR2 YFSETQ. CDR3 length: 17 residues. CDR3 in amino acids: CASSLFLGGEVKNIQYF. The CDR3 region has the DNA TGCGCCAGCAGCTTGTTTCTCGGGGGGGAGGTCAAAAACATTCAGTACTTC.

Here the CDR3 DNA reads TGTGCCACCAGCACACGGCGGGAGTCGGGGGAGACCCAGTACTTC. Its protein product is CATSTRRESGETQYF. The chain employs TRBV15 and TRBJ2-5, with 7 bases that match TRBD2. V lost 4 bases and J lost 5; bases outside the gene matches: 10. This CDR3 has 15 residues. Germline CDR1 LNHNV, CDR2 YYDKDF (reference sequence).

For the CDR3, the DNA is TGTGCCAGCAGTACCAGACAGGGAACCGGGGAGCTGTTTTTT. Protein: CASSTRQGTGELFF. The chain uses TRBV6-6 and TRBJ2-2; 7 bases map to TRBD1. The CDR3 spans 14 residues. Germline CDR1 MNHNY, CDR2 SVGAGI (reference sequence). With 5 bases clipped from V and 5 bases from J, the junction kept 5 bases outside the gene matches.

This clone was recorded only once. The V and J genes are TRBV18 and TRBJ2-7; unclear D gene. V lost 3 bases and J lost 0, with 9 bases in between. Germline V gene data show CDR1 as KGHSH and CDR2 as LQKENI. The CDR3 contains 14 residues. CDR3 protein: CASSPTITSYEQYF. DNA for the CDR3: TGTGCCAGCTCACCGACAATAACCTCCTACGAGCAGTACTTC. The full variable domain, in which reference TRBV18 and TRBJ2-7 provide the parts outside the CDR3, is NAGVMQNPRHLVRRRGQEARLRCSPMKGHSHVYWYRQLPEEGLKFMVYLQKENIIDESGMPKERFSAEFPKEGPSILRIQQVVRGDSAAYFCASSPTITSYEQYFGPGTRLTVT.

The CDR3 reads CASSTTRSAGQHQPQHF. CDR3 coding DNA: TGTGCCAGCAGCACGACTAGGTCCGCCGGCCAACATCAGCCCCAGCATTTT. This chain connects TRBV5-8 to TRBJ1-5, with D unresolved. This CDR3 is built from 17 residues. Trimming took off 4 bases at V and 5 bases at J, with 22 bases between the two ends. Germline CDR1 is SGHTS and CDR2 is YDEGEE.

The DNA for the CDR3 is TGTGCCAGCAGGAGCGACTTCTCAAGCTCCTACGAGCAGTACTTC. It specifies CASRSDFSSSYEQYF. The V and J genes are TRBV5-4 and TRBJ2-7; D ambiguous. Looked up from germline, CDR1 is SGHNT and CDR2 is YYREEE (reference sequence). V was cut by 5 bases and J by 0 bases, with 15 bases left in between. This CDR3 is 15 amino acids long.

The chain joins TRBV5-4 to TRBJ2-1; a possible D gene is TRBD2 (6 bases). Per the germline V gene, CDR1 is SGHNT and CDR2 is YYREEE (reference sequence). The CDR3 is 16 residues long. Trimming shortened V by 4 bases and J by 0 bases, and 14 bases separated the two germline ends. The CDR3 protein is CASSPVAASSYNEQFF. The CDR3 nucleotides are TGTGCCAGCAGCCCTGTAGCGGCAAGCTCCTACAATGAGCAGTTCTTC. Full variable domain (missing parts from reference TRBV5-4 and TRBJ2-1): ETGVTQSPTHLIKTRGQQVTLRCSSQSGHNTVSWYQQALGQGPQFIFQYYREEENGRGNFPPRFSGLQFPNYSSELNVNALELDDSALYLCASSPVAASSYNEQFFGPGTRLTVL.

This chain links TRBV27 with TRBJ2-3; D is possibly TRBD2 (5 bases). The ends were cut back, 8 bases at V and 6 bases at J, with 9 bases in the middle. The germline V gene encodes CDR1 MNHEY and CDR2 SMNVEV (reference sequence). There are 11 residues in the CDR3. The CDR3 region has the DNA TGTGCCAGCCCCTCGGGGGATACGCAGTATTTT. Amino acid sequence: CASPSGDTQYF.

The J gene is TRBJ2-1, the V gene TRBV10-3; the match to TRBD2 covers 10 bases. The CDR3 extends over 17 amino acids. V dropped 3 bases and J dropped 3; count of bases not matched to a gene: 8. Germline loops: CDR1 ENHRY, CDR2 SYGVKD. CDR3 sequence: CAISEEASGSVYNEQFF. CDR3 coding DNA: TGTGCCATCAGTGAAGAGGCTAGCGGGAGTGTCTACAATGAGCAGTTCTTC.

J is TRBJ2-2 and V is TRBV9, with 8 bases matching TRBD2. V was pared by 1 base and J by 5 bases, with 4 bases of the junction left unmatched. This CDR3 spans 15 amino acids. Per germline, CDR1 SGDLS and CDR2 YYNGEE. CDR3 sequence (DNA): TGTGCCAGCAGCGTAACGGGGGGGGAAACCGGGGAGCTGTTTTTT. Its translation: CASSVTGGETGELFF.

A single count supports this clone. V is TRBV7-2 and J is TRBJ2-3; 10 bases are shared with TRBD2. Germline V gene sequence: CDR1 SGHTA, CDR2 FQGNSA. V shed 1 base and J 8 bases; nucleotides not matched to a gene: 9. The CDR3 consists of 16 residues. This CDR3 is CASSLGPLAGEGTQYF. The CDR3 region has the DNA TGTGCCAGCAGCTTAGGCCCTCTAGCGGGAGAGGGTACGCAGTATTTT.

V and J are TRBV19 and TRBJ2-5; TRBD2 matches 12 bases. The germline V gene encodes CDR1 LNHDA and CDR2 SQIVND (reference sequence). The J segment lost 0 bases and the V segment lost 6 bases, leaving 8 bases of the junction unmatched. This CDR3 has 17 amino acids. DNA of the CDR3: TGTGCCAGTAGCACGACCGGACTAGCGGGAAACCAAGAGACCCAGTACTTC. This codes for CASSTTGLAGNQETQYF.